This TCR beta chain was sequenced in a study of vaccination effects on CD4 cells after COVID-19. Findings and limits, study-wide: Late post-vaccination samples showed marked contraction of infection- and vaccine-induced clones. The study, lacking early post-infection timepoints, had few convalescent patients.

The assay was immunoSEQ multiplex PCR, and TCRdb's table has in-frame clones only and misses some. The sample includes more than 35,000 clones, roughly 75% seen only once; the top ten take 25% to 35%. From germline, CDR1 is MNHEY and CDR2 SMNVEV (reference sequence). The length of the CDR3 is 14 residues. Trimming pared 2 bases from V and 6 bases from J, leaving 13 bases between. Ahead of sequencing, the ViraFEST assay grew antigen-specific CD4+ T cells using viral peptide pools. Having been cultured for approximately ten days, the cells underwent CD4+ T cell isolation. By PCR, the person was confirmed to have had SARS-CoV-2 infection between March and December 2020. IL-2 medium was substituted for half the medium on days 3 and 7. Only one count was recorded for this clone. Antigen specificity is unknown.

The source was CD4+ T cells from PBMCs cultured with a peptide pool, collected before COVID-19 vaccination. The chain employs TRBV27 and TRBJ2-5; tentatively, D is TRBD2 (6 bases). The clonotype was recovered from a human donor who had a prior SARS-CoV-2 infection. DNA of the CDR3: TGTGCCAGCAGTTTAGCGGCGGGGTTAAAGACCCAGTACTTC. It is translated as CASSLAAGLKTQYF.